Presented here are 26 T cell receptor beta chains from one specimen sequenced in a study of OX40 agonist ivuxolimab in advanced cancers. Using immunoSEQ multiplex PCR, the repertoire was profiled, and TCRdb retains in-frame clones only, with some absent. Of around 70,000 clones listed, around four fifths were seen once; the top ten hold 1.5% to 2%. Source: CD4+ or CD8+ T cells sorted from blood, taken in a trial of the OX40 agonist ivuxolimab. The receptor set was obtained from an adult with an advanced solid tumor such as melanoma, head and neck, liver or kidney cancer.

The genes are TRBV6-1 and TRBJ2-7; 7 bases align to TRBD2. The CDR3 consists of 14 residues. V shed 7 bases and J 2 bases; nucleotides not matched to a gene: 8. CDR1 is MNHNS, CDR2 SASEGT, per germline. CDR3 DNA: TGTGCCAGCAAGTTCGGGAGGACGCCCTACGAGCAGTACTTC. It specifies CASKFGRTPYEQYF.

Only a few counts were recorded for this clone. The CDR3 DNA follows: TGTGCCAGCAGCGTAGAGGGGGTCGCGGGTGAAAAACTGTTTTTT. It codes for CASSVEGVAGEKLFF. The J gene is TRBJ1-4, the V gene TRBV9, with D possibly matching TRBD1 (6 bases). CDR1 and CDR2 (germline): SGDLS, YYNGEE. V shed 0 bases and J shed 7 bases, with 13 bases lying between them. The CDR3 contains 15 residues.

The J gene is TRBJ1-2, the V gene TRBV18; D remains ambiguous. Germline V gives CDR1 KGHSH, CDR2 LQKENI. The V end lost 6 bases, the J end lost 2 bases, and 22 bases lay between the germline ends. The CDR3 length is 17 residues. The CDR3 DNA follows: TGTGCCAGCTCTCCAGGAGGAGGATACCTATCCAACTATGGCTACACCTTC. The encoded protein is CASSPGGGYLSNYGYTF.

This chain links TRBV5-1 with TRBJ2-7; 7 nucleotides agree with TRBD2. Per germline, CDR1 SGHRS and CDR2 YFSETQ. Germline trimming cut 0 bases from V and 2 bases from J; bases unmatched to any gene: 11. The CDR3 is made up of 17 amino acids. CDR3 in amino acids: CASSLAPTSRHAYEQYF. In DNA, the CDR3 is TGCGCCAGCAGCTTGGCCCCGACTAGCCGTCATGCCTACGAGCAGTACTTC.

This chain connects TRBV27 to TRBJ1-5; the D gene is possibly TRBD1 (5 bases). V lost 3 bases and J lost 0, with 9 bases in between. This CDR3 comprises 15 residues. From germline, CDR1 is MNHEY and CDR2 SMNVEV (reference sequence). The DNA of the CDR3 is TGTGCCAGCAGTTTCGGGGGGATTAGCAATCAGCCCCAGCATTTT. Encoded protein: CASSFGGISNQPQHF.

The chain couples TRBV11-2 to TRBJ1-1; D may be TRBD1 (5 bases). The CDR3 is made up of 13 amino acids. The ends were cut back, 1 base at V and 13 bases at J, with 16 bases in the middle. CDR1 is SGHAT and CDR2 is FQNNGV in the germline V gene. CDR3 coding DNA: TGTGCCAGCAGCTTAGGAGGGGCAGTAAAGGTTTTCTTT. It is translated as CASSLGGAVKVFF.

The chain recombines TRBV6-4 with TRBJ1-5; no reliable D call. V gave up 5 bases and J gave up 0 bases, with 11 bases separating them. The CDR3 runs to 15 residues. From germline, CDR1 is MRHNA and CDR2 SNTAGT. The DNA of the CDR3 is TGTGCCAGCAGTCGGACTTCGGATAGCAATCAGCCCCAGCATTTT. As protein: CASSRTSDSNQPQHF.

The chain is built from TRBV5-5 and TRBJ1-4, with D perhaps TRBD1 (5 bases). Germline CDR1 SGHKS, CDR2 YYEKEE (reference sequence). V lost 0 bases and J lost 6, with 12 bases in between. The CDR3 totals 15 residues. The CDR3 reads CASSLAGRVDEKLFF. Here the CDR3 DNA reads TGTGCCAGCAGCTTGGCAGGGAGGGTCGATGAAAAACTGTTTTTT. Filled out from reference TRBV5-5 and TRBJ1-4, the complete variable domain reads DAGVTQSPTHLIKTRGQQVTLRCSPISGHKSVSWYQQVLGQGPQFIFQYYEKEERGRGNFPDRFSARQFPNYSSELNVNALLLGDSALYLCASSLAGRVDEKLFFGSGTQLSVL.

V is TRBV7-8 and J is TRBJ2-1; 7 bases are shared with TRBD2. V was pared by 5 bases and J by 1 base, with 8 bases of the junction left unmatched. Germline V CDR1 and CDR2: SGHVS, FQNEAQ. CDR3 length: 16 amino acids. Here the CDR3 reads CASSARERGSYNEQFF. In nucleotides, the CDR3 is TGTGCCAGCAGCGCGAGGGAGCGGGGTTCCTACAATGAGCAGTTCTTC.

V is TRBV27 and J is TRBJ2-5; no firm D call. The V end lost 6 bases, the J end lost 7 bases, and 15 bases lay between the germline ends. CDR1 and CDR2 (germline): MNHEY, SMNVEV (reference sequence). The CDR3 is 13 amino acids. CDR3 region: CASSPDPLGTQYF. DNA for the CDR3: TGTGCCAGCAGCCCCGACCCTCTCGGGACCCAGTACTTC.

The gene calls are TRBV7-2 and TRBJ1-2; the D gene is possibly TRBD1 (6 bases). There are 16 residues in the CDR3. The V end lost 5 bases, the J end lost 5 bases, and 21 bases lay between the germline ends. CDR1 and CDR2 (germline): SGHTA, FQGNSA. The CDR3 nucleotides are TGTGCCAGCAGCACCCGAGAAGGGGGGGCCTTTTATGGCTACACCTTC. Translation: CASSTREGGAFYGYTF.

The gene calls are TRBV4-2 and TRBJ2-2, with D tentatively TRBD1 (6 bases). Trimming took off 4 bases at V and 2 bases at J, with 14 bases between the two ends. This CDR3 is built from 16 residues. CDR1 LGHNA and CDR2 YNFKEQ come from the germline V gene. CDR3 sequence: CASSLSGVTNTGELFF. The CDR3 nucleotides are TGTGCCAGCAGCCTTTCAGGGGTCACTAACACCGGGGAGCTGTTTTTT.

The V call is TRBV5-8, the J call TRBJ1-2; TRBD1 might be the D (6 bases). The CDR3 is 12 amino acids. The germline V and J ends were trimmed by 4 bases and 8 bases, with 12 bases remaining between them. The germline CDR1 and CDR2 sequences are SGHTS and YDEGEE. The CDR3 spells CASSKDRSGYTF. DNA for the CDR3: TGTGCCAGCAGCAAGGACAGAAGCGGCTACACCTTC.

This sequence joins TRBV11-2 and TRBJ1-3, with D possibly being TRBD1 (5 bases). Trimming shortened V by 3 bases and J by 1 base, and 10 bases separated the two germline ends. The CDR3 covers 15 residues. Germline CDR1 and CDR2: SGHAT and FQNNGV. CDR3 in amino acids: CASSFQGASGNTIYF. CDR3 coding DNA: TGTGCCAGCAGCTTTCAAGGGGCATCTGGAAACACCATATATTTT.

The CDR3 is CASSQEAANYGYTF. For the CDR3, the DNA is TGTGCCAGCAGCCAAGAGGCAGCTAACTATGGCTACACCTTC. V is TRBV7-9 and J is TRBJ1-2, with D unclear. CDR1 and CDR2 from the germline V gene are SEHNR and FQNEAQ (reference sequence). Trimming stripped 5 bases from V and 0 bases from J, with 10 bases between. The CDR3 is 14 residues long.

V is TRBV19 and J is TRBJ1-1; no clear D. Germline V CDR1 and CDR2: LNHDA, SQIVND (reference sequence). The CDR3 loop spans 14 amino acids. V lost 5 bases, J lost 1 base, and 11 bases lay in between. CDR3 nucleotide sequence: TGTGCCAGTAGTCCCAATGCCTGGAACACTGAAGCTTTCTTT. It encodes CASSPNAWNTEAFF.

The rearrangement joins TRBV5-6 to TRBJ1-2, with D maybe TRBD1 (5 bases). The ends were cut back, 7 bases at V and 4 bases at J, with 8 bases in the middle. The CDR3 loop spans 11 amino acids. The V gene's germline CDR1 is SGHDT and CDR2 YYEEEE. CDR3 protein: CASRGGYGYTF. CDR3 nucleotide sequence: TGTGCCAGCCGGGGGGGCTATGGCTACACCTTC.

The chain carries TRBV14 and TRBJ1-2, with D possibly matching TRBD1 (5 bases). This CDR3 region has 13 residues. Germline V lookup: CDR1 SGHDN, CDR2 FVKESK. V lost 5 bases and J 4 bases, leaving 11 bases between the germline ends. DNA of the CDR3: TGTGCCAGCAGCTCGGGACGGGGCTATGGCTACACCTTC. Its protein is CASSSGRGYGYTF.

The rearrangement links TRBV7-8 to TRBJ1-5, with TRBD1 matching over 9 bases. Germline V gene sequence: CDR1 SGHVS, CDR2 FQNEAQ. Trimming cost V 2 bases and J 5 bases; bases outside gene matches: 7. CDR3 length: 16 amino acids. CDR3 DNA: TGTGCCAGCAGCTTAATCGGGACAGGGTTTGATCAGCCCCAGCATTTT. It codes for CASSLIGTGFDQPQHF.

This clone occurred once. The V call is TRBV21-1, the J call TRBJ2-5. TRBV21-1 has pseudogene status. The CDR3 is 11 amino acids. CDR3 sequence (DNA): TGTGCCAGCAGCTTGGAAGAGACCCAGTACTTC. Its protein is CASSLEETQYF.

The chain employs TRBV18 and TRBJ1-1, with D possibly TRBD1 on 6 matching bases. This CDR3 has 13 amino acids. V was cut by 5 bases and J by 1 base, with 8 bases left in between. The germline gives CDR1 KGHSH, CDR2 LQKENI. In DNA form, the CDR3 reads TGTGCCAGCTCAGAGGGACAGAACACTGAAGCTTTCTTT. Translation gives CASSEGQNTEAFF. Based on the CDR3 plus reference TRBV18 and TRBJ1-1, the full variable domain is NAGVMQNPRHLVRRRGQEARLRCSPMKGHSHVYWYRQLPEEGLKFMVYLQKENIIDESGMPKERFSAEFPKEGPSILRIQQVVRGDSAAYFCASSEGQNTEAFFGQGTRLTVV.

The rearrangement links TRBV19 to TRBJ2-7; the match to TRBD2 covers 10 bases. Germline V gene lookup returns CDR1 LNHDA and CDR2 SQIVND (reference sequence). The CDR3 spans 18 residues. The V and J ends lost 5 bases and 5 bases, in that order; junction bases with no gene match: 18. The CDR3 DNA sequence: TGTGCCAGTAGTTCCCACCCGCCTATCATAGCGGGGGGCCACGAGCAGTACTTC. This translates into CASSSHPPIIAGGHEQYF. Drawing the rest from reference TRBV19 and TRBJ2-7, the complete variable domain is DGGITQSPKYLFRKEGQNVTLSCEQNLNHDAMYWYRQDPGQGLRLIYYSQIVNDFQKGDIAEGYSVSREKKESFPLTVTSAQKNPTAFYLCASSSHPPIIAGGHEQYFGPGTRLTVT.

The chain uses TRBV27 and TRBJ2-1; D perhaps matches TRBD2 (6 bases). The CDR3 spans 17 residues. Germline V gives CDR1 MNHEY, CDR2 SMNVEV (reference sequence). The germline V and J ends were trimmed by 3 bases and 5 bases, with 20 bases remaining between them. This chain's CDR3 is CASSFSPNAGSHNEQFF. In nucleotides, the CDR3 is TGTGCCAGCAGTTTTTCCCCCAATGCGGGGAGCCACAATGAGCAGTTCTTC.

This chain connects TRBV7-2 to TRBJ1-5; 8 nucleotides line up with TRBD1. Germline CDR1 SGHTA, CDR2 FQGNSA. This CDR3 region has 15 residues. J gave up 1 base and V 7 bases, and 6 bases lay outside the gene matches. In DNA form, the CDR3 reads TGTGCCAGCATCGCACGACAGGGGAGCAATCAGCCCCAGCATTTT. This sequence encodes CASIARQGSNQPQHF.

The count of this clone is one. The CDR3 DNA reads as TGTGCCAGCAGTTCAGACAGGGAAGCTTTCTTT. Protein: CASSSDREAFF. The genes are TRBV28 and TRBJ1-1; D perhaps matches TRBD1 (6 bases). CDR3 size: 11 residues. Germline values: CDR1 MDHEN, CDR2 SYDVKM. The V end was cut by 4 bases, the J end by 8 bases, with 8 bases between.

DNA for the CDR3: TGTGCCAGCAGTCGGCGACAGGGAGTGAGAAACACCATATATTTT. This codes for CASSRRQGVRNTIYF. The chain combines TRBV6-6 with TRBJ1-3; 7 bases fit TRBD1. The CDR3 runs 15 residues. Germline V gene data show CDR1 as MNHNY and CDR2 as SVGAGI (reference sequence). V trimming: 5 bases; J trimming: 5 bases; junction bases outside the gene matches: 9.